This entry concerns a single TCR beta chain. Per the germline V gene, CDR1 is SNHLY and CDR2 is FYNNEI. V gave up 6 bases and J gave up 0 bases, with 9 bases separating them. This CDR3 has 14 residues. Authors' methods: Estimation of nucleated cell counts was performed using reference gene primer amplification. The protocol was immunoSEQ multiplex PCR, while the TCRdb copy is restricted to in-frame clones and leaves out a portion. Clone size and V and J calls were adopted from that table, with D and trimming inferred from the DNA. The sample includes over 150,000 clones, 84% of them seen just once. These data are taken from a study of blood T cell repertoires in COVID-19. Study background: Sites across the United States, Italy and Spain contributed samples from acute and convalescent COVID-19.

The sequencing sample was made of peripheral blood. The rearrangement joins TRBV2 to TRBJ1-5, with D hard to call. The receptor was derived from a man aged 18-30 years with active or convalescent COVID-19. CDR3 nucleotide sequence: TGTGCCAGCAGGGAGTGGATTAGCAATCAGCCCCAGCATTTT. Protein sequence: CASREWISNQPQHF.